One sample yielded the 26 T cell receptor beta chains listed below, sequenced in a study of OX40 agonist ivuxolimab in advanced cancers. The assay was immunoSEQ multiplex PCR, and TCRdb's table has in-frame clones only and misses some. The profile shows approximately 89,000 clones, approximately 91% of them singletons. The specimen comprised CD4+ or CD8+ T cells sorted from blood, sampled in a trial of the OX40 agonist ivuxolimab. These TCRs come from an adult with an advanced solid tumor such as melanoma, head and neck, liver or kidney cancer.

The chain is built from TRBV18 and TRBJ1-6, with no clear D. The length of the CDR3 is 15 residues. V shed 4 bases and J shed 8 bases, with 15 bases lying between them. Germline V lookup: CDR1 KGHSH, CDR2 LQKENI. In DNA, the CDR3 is TGTGCCAGCTCACTAACGACAAACCCGGATTCACCCCTCCACTTT. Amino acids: CASSLTTNPDSPLHF.

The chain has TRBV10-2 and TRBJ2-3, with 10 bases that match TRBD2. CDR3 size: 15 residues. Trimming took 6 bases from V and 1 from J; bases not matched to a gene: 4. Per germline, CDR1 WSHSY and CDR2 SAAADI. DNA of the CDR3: TGCGCCAGCAGATCTGGACTAGCGGGCACAGATACGCAGTATTTT. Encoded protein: CASRSGLAGTDTQYF.

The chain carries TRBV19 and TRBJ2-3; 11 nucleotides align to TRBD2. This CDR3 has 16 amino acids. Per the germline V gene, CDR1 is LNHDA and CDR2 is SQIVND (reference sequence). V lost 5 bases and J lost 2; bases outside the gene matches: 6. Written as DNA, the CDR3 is TGTGCCAGTAGTCCGGGGACTAGCGGAAACACAGATACGCAGTATTTT. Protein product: CASSPGTSGNTDTQYF.

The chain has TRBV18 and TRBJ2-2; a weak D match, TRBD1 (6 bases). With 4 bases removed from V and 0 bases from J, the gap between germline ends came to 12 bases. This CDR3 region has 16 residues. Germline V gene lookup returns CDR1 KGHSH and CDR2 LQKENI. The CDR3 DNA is TGTGCCAGCTCACTTACACAGGGATCGAACACCGGGGAGCTGTTTTTT. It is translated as CASSLTQGSNTGELFF.

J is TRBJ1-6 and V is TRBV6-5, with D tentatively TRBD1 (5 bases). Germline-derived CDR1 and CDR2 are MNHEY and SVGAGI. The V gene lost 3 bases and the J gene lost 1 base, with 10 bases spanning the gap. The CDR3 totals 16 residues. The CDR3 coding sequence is TGTGCCAGCAGTTATCAGGGAAGGTCCTATAATTCACCCCTCCACTTT. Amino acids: CASSYQGRSYNSPLHF.

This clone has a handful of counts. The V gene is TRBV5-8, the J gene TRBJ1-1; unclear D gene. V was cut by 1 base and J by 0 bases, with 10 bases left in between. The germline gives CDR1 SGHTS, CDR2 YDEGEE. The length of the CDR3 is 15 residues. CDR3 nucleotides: TGTGCCAGCAGCTTGCCACCCCCCTTGAACACTGAAGCTTTCTTT. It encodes CASSLPPPLNTEAFF.

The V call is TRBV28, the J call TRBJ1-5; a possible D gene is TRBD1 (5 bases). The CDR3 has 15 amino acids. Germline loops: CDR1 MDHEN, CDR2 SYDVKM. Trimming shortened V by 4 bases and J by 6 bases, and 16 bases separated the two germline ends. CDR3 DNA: TGTGCCAGCAGTTCTCTTGGGGACGAGGGTCAGCCCCAGCATTTT. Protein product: CASSSLGDEGQPQHF.

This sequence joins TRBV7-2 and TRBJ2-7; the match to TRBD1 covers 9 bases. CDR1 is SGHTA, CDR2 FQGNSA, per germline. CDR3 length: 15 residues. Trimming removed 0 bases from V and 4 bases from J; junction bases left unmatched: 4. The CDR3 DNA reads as TGTGCCAGCAGCTTAGCCGGGACAGGGAGTTACGAGCAGTACTTC. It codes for CASSLAGTGSYEQYF.

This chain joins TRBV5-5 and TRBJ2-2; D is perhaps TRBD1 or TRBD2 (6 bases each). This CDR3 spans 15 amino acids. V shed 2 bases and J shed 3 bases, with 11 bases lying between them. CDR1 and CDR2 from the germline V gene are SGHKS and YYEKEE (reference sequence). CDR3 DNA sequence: TGTGCCAGCAGCTTAGCCGGGGGCCACACCGGGGAGCTGTTTTTT. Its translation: CASSLAGGHTGELFF.

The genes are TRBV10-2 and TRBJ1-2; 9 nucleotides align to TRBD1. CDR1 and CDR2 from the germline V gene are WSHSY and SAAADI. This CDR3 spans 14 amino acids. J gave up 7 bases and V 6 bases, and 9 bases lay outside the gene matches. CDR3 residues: CASRETGGLSGYTF. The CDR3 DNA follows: TGCGCCAGCAGGGAGACAGGGGGATTGAGTGGCTACACCTTC.

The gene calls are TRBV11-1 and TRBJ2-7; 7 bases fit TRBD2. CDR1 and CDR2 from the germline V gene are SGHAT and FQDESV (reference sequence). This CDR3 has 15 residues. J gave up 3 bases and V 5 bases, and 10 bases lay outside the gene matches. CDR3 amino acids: CASSKDGGVSYEQYF. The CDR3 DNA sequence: TGTGCCAGCAGCAAGGATGGGGGGGTCAGCTACGAGCAGTACTTC.

CDR3 nucleotide sequence: TGTGCCAGCAGCTCCCGTCGAGGCGAAAAACTGTTTTTT. Encoded protein: CASSSRRGEKLFF. The gene calls are TRBV7-2 and TRBJ1-4; D uncertain. Trimming took off 4 bases at V and 8 bases at J, with 11 bases between the two ends. Per the germline V gene, CDR1 is SGHTA and CDR2 is FQGNSA. CDR3 length: 13 residues.

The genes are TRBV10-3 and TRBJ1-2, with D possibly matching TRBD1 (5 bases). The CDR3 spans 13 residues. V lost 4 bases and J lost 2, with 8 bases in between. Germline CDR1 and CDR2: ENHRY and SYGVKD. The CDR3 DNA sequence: TGTGCCATCAGTGGAGGGGCGAACTATGGCTACACCTTC. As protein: CAISGGANYGYTF.

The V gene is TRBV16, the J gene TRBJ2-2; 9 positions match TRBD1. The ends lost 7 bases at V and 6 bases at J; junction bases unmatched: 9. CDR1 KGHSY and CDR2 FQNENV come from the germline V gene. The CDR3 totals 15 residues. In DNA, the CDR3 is TGTGCCAGCATCGCCGAGGGACAGGGCTCCGGGGAGCTGTTTTTT. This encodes CASIAEGQGSGELFF.

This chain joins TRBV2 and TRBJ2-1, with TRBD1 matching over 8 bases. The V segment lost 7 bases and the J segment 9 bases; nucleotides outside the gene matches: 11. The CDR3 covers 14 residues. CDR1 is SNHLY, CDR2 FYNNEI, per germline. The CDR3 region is CASKGFGQGREQFF. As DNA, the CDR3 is TGTGCCAGCAAGGGATTTGGACAGGGTCGTGAGCAGTTCTTC. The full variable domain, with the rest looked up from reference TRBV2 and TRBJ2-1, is EPEVTQTPSHQVTQMGQEVILRCVPISNHLYFYWYRQILGQKVEFLVSFYNNEISEKSEIFDDQFSVERPDGSNFTLKIRSTKLEDSAMYFCASKGFGQGREQFFGPGTRLTVL.

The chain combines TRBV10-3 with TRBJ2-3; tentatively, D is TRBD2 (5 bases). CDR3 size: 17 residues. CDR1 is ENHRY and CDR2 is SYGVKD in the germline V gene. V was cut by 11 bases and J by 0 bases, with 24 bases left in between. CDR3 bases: TGTGCCTGTCGACTCGACCGGGATGGGTCTAGCACAGATACGCAGTATTTT. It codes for CACRLDRDGSSTDTQYF.

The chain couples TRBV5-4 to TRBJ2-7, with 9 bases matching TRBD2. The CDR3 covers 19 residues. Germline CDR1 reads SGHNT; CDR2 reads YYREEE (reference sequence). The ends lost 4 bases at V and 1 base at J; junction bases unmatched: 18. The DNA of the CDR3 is TGTGCCAGCAGCCCAACGGGGGTATCGGCTAGCGGGAAATCCTACGAGCAGTACTTC. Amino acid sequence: CASSPTGVSASGKSYEQYF.

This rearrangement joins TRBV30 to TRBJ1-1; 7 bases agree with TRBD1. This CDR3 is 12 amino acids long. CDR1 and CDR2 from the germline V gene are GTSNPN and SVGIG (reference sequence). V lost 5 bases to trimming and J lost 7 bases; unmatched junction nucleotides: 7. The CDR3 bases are TGTGCCTGGGGACAGGTTTATAGTGAAGCTTTCTTT. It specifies CAWGQVYSEAFF.

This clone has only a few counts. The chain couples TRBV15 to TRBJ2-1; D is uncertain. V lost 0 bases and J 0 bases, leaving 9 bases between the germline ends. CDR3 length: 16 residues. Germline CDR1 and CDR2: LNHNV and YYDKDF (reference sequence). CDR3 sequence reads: CATSRDAVASYNEQFF. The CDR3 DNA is TGTGCCACCAGCAGAGATGCGGTAGCCTCCTACAATGAGCAGTTCTTC.

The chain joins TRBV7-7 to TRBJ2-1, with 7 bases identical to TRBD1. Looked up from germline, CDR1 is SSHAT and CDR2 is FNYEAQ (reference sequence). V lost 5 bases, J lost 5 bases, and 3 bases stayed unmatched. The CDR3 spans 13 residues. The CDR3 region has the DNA TGTGCCAGCAGCCCGGGACAGAACAATGAGCAGTTCTTC. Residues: CASSPGQNNEQFF. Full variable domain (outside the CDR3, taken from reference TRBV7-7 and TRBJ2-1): GAGVSQSPRYKVTKRGQDVTLRCDPISSHATLYWYQQALGQGPEFLTYFNYEAQPDKSGLPSDRFSAERPEGSISTLTIQRTEQRDSAMYRCASSPGQNNEQFFGPGTRLTVL.

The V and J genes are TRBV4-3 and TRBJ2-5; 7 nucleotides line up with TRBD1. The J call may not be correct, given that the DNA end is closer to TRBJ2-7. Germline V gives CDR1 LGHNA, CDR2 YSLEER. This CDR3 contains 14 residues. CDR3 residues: CASSQATGFYEQYF. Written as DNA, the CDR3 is TGCGCCAGCAGCCAAGCGACAGGGTTCTACGAGCAGTACTTC.

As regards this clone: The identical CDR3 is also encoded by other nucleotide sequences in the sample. The CDR3 nucleotides read TGTGCCAGCAGCTTAGCAGATACGCAGTATTTT. Translation gives CASSLADTQYF. V gene TRBV7-2 combines with J gene TRBJ2-3, with D uncertain. CDR3 length: 11 amino acids. Germline CDR1 SGHTA, CDR2 FQGNSA. V was shortened by 0 bases and J by 5 bases, with 0 bases between the two germline ends.

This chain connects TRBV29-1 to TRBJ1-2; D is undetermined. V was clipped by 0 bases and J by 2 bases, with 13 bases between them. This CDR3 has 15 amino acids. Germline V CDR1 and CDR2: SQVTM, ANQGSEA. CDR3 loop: CSVEDGLQQNYGYTF. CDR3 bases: TGCAGCGTTGAAGACGGGTTGCAGCAAAACTATGGCTACACCTTC.

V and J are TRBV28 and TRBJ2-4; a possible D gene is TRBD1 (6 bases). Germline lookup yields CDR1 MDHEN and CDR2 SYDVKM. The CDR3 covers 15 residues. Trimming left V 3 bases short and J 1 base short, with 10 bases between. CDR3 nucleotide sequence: TGTGCCAGCAGTTTTCTCCAGGGGGCCAAAAACATTCAGTACTTC. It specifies CASSFLQGAKNIQYF.

CDR3 amino acids: CASILGGGTDTQYF. CDR3 nucleotide sequence: TGTGCCAGCATCCTAGGGGGAGGCACAGATACGCAGTATTTT. The rearrangement uses TRBV7-2 and TRBJ2-3; maybe TRBD1 (6 bases). There are 14 residues in the CDR3. Trimming cost V 7 bases and J 1 base, with 12 bases left between them. The germline CDR1 and CDR2 sequences are SGHTA and FQGNSA.

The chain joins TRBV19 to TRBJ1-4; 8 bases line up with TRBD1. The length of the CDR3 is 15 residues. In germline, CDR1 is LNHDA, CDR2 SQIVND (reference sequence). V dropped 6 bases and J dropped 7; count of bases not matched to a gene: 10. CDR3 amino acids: CASRQRQGPAEKLFF. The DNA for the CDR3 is TGTGCCAGTAGACAACGACAGGGGCCTGCTGAAAAACTGTTTTTT.